This TCR beta chain is from a study of T-cell reconstitution after alpha-beta-depleted transplantation in children. Trimming cost V 8 bases and J 1 base, with 13 bases left between them. The CDR3 consists of 14 residues. Molecular barcoding with unique molecular identifiers was used for the TCRbeta library. TCRdb passed the PCR reads through MiXCR, listing each CDR3 protein once. Counted here are hundreds of thousands of distinct CDR3 sequences, around 17% occurring once; the ten biggest clones make up 0.8% to 1.1%. This receptor was identified in a human donor who donated a stem cell graft to a child with acute myeloid leukemia. V and J are TRBV12-3 or TRBV12-4 and TRBJ2-3; possibly TRBD1 or TRBD2 for D (5 bases each). This specimen consisted of PBMCs from the stem cell graft donor, obtained from the stem cell graft. CDR3 region: CASGVEGRTDTQYF. The CDR3 bases are TGTGCCAGCGGAGTCGAGGGGCGCACAGATACGCAGTATTTT.